One sample yielded the 22 T cell receptor beta chains listed below, sequenced in a study of blood T cells in healthy people across ages (dated by TCRdb to 2015 to 2017). The library was produced with 5' RACE. The data were produced on an Illumina HiSeq 2500. A second PCR of roughly 6 to 12 cycles was run with a J-beta primer mix and a sample-barcoded 5' primer. TCRdb reran the public reads through fastp at Q25 and MiXCR, keeping productive beta chains. Each record represents a unique CDR3 protein, reported with the most common genes and DNA among its rows. The sample table shows 750,000 to 1,000,000 distinct CDR3 sequences, and just under 30% are seen once. Together, the top ten hold roughly 10% of the sample. This same sample was also part of a study on T cells of mothers and their children.

Sequenced input: blood. The origin of the receptors is a woman in her 40s in good health.

The CDR3 DNA is TGTGCCAGCAGTTCCGACTCCCGCGCGACAGGGGTTAACACCGGGGAGCTGTTTTTT. The encoded protein is CASSSDSRATGVNTGELFF. The chain links TRBV6-5 to TRBJ2-2, with 8 bases fitting TRBD1. The CDR3 totals 19 residues. Per the germline V gene, CDR1 is MNHEY and CDR2 is SVGAGI. Trimming took 4 bases from V and 2 from J; bases not matched to a gene: 15.

Worth noting for this clonotype: One base away lies a much larger clone, so this may be a sequencing read error. The CDR3: CASSLGSGVTYNERFF. The CDR3 coding sequence is TGTGCCAGCAGTTTAGGAAGCGGGGTGACGTACAATGAGCGGTTCTTC. This chain links TRBV27 with TRBJ2-1, with TRBD2 matching 7 bases. Germline values: CDR1 MNHEY, CDR2 SMNVEV (reference sequence). CDR3 length: 16 residues.

The chain employs TRBV20-1 and TRBJ1-6; 9 nucleotides align to TRBD1. This CDR3 is 13 amino acids long. Trimming removed 3 bases from V and 13 bases from J; junction bases left unmatched: 7. Germline CDR1 DFQATT, CDR2 SNEGSKA (reference sequence). CDR3 in DNA: TGCAGTGCTAGGGGACAGGGCTCCGGGCCCCTCCACTTT. This sequence encodes CSARGQGSGPLHF.

A few counts support this clonotype. The J gene is TRBJ1-5, the V gene TRBV3-1, with TRBD1 identical over 9 bases. V lost 2 bases, J lost 7 bases, and 12 bases stayed unmatched. CDR1 LGHDT and CDR2 YNNKEL come from the germline V gene (reference sequence). The CDR3 length is 17 residues. CDR3 sequence reads: CASSQTPDRGGRQPQHF. The DNA for the CDR3 is TGTGCCAGCAGCCAAACACCTGACAGGGGGGGTCGGCAGCCCCAGCATTTT.

This clonotype occurred many times. The chain joins TRBV7-6 to TRBJ1-6; a weak D match, TRBD1 (6 bases). Germline lookup yields CDR1 SGHVS and CDR2 FNYEAQ. V was clipped by 5 bases and J by 6 bases, with 11 bases between them. The CDR3 runs to 14 residues. The CDR3 loop is CASSPQGTNSPLHF. The CDR3 DNA reads TGTGCCAGCAGCCCCCAGGGGACTAATTCACCCCTCCACTTT. The whole variable domain, remainder taken from reference TRBV7-6 and TRBJ1-6, is GAGVSQSPRYKVTKRGQDVALRCDPISGHVSLYWYRQALGQGPEFLTYFNYEAQQDKSGLPNDRFSAERPEGSISTLTIQRTEQRDSAMYRCASSPQGTNSPLHFGNGTRLTVT.

This clonotype was recorded many times. This chain joins TRBV6-2 or TRBV6-3 and TRBJ2-7; possible D gene TRBD1, 6 bases. CDR3 length: 18 amino acids. Germline V gene sequence: CDR1 MNHEY, CDR2 SVGEGT. Between the trimmed V and J ends, which lost 0 bases and 1 base, there was a span of 19 bases. CDR3 DNA sequence: TGTGCCAGCAGTTACTCTCATCTTGGCGTCAGGGGATCCTACGAGCAGTACTTC. It specifies CASSYSHLGVRGSYEQYF.

In its sample, this clonotype was seen a few times. The chain couples TRBV3-1 to TRBJ1-6; 9 nucleotides line up with TRBD1. There are 19 residues in the CDR3. Germline V gene data show CDR1 as LGHDT and CDR2 as YNNKEL (reference sequence). Germline trimming cut 5 bases from V and 0 bases from J; bases unmatched to any gene: 11. CDR3: CASSGRDRAQSSYNSPLHF. CDR3 in DNA: TGTGCCAGCAGCGGCCGGGACAGGGCACAGAGCTCCTATAATTCACCCCTCCACTTT.

At least ten counts were recorded for this clonotype. This chain joins TRBV28 and TRBJ2-7, with 7 bases that match TRBD1. Germline CDR1 MDHEN, CDR2 SYDVKM. Germline trimming cut 7 bases from V and 0 bases from J; bases unmatched to any gene: 0. The CDR3 sequence is 12 residues long. In DNA form, the CDR3 reads TGTGCCAGCAACAGGGGCTCCTACGAGCAGTACTTC. Encoded protein: CASNRGSYEQYF.

This clonotype was counted ten times or more. CDR3 in amino acids: CASSPDSAYEQYF. DNA of the CDR3: TGTGCCAGCTCACCGGATAGCGCCTACGAGCAGTACTTC. The chain carries TRBV18 and TRBJ2-7, with D perhaps TRBD2 (5 bases). Germline V CDR1 and CDR2: KGHSH, LQKENI. Trimming pared 3 bases from V and 2 bases from J, leaving 8 bases between. The CDR3 length is 13 residues. Supplemented by reference TRBV18 and TRBJ2-7, the full variable domain reads NAGVMQNPRHLVRRRGQEARLRCSPMKGHSHVYWYRQLPEEGLKFMVYLQKENIIDESGMPKERFSAEFPKEGPSILRIQQVVRGDSAAYFCASSPDSAYEQYFGPGTRLTVT.

V is TRBV7-2 and J is TRBJ1-2, with unresolved D. Germline V lookup: CDR1 SGHTA, CDR2 FQGNSA. Trimming cost V 5 bases and J 8 bases, with 15 bases left between them. The CDR3 covers 13 residues. CDR3 nucleotide sequence: TGTGCCAGCAGCCAGAGGAGGGTAGGGGGCTACACCTTC. Encoded protein: CASSQRRVGGYTF.

In its sample, this clonotype was seen many times. The rearrangement links TRBV20-1 to TRBJ2-1, with 10 bases identical to TRBD2. The CDR3 is made up of 14 amino acids. CDR1 and CDR2 (germline): DFQATT, SNEGSKA (reference sequence). J lost 5 bases, V lost 4 bases, and 5 bases had no gene match. CDR3 coding DNA: TGCAGTGCTACCCCTAGCGGGGGTGACAATGAGCAGTTCTTC. Translated: CSATPSGGDNEQFF.

This clonotype has only a few counts. The chain carries TRBV7-2 and TRBJ2-1; 7 nucleotides agree with TRBD2. This CDR3 has 14 amino acids. V lost 1 base, J lost 6 bases, and 3 bases stayed unmatched. In germline, CDR1 is SGHTA, CDR2 FQGNSA. CDR3 protein: CASSLVPSGNEQFF. In nucleotides, the CDR3 is TGTGCCAGCAGCTTAGTTCCTAGCGGCAATGAGCAGTTCTTC.

The rearrangement links TRBV4-1 to TRBJ2-7; D is unclear. V gave up 3 bases and J gave up 7 bases, with 19 bases separating them. The CDR3 is made up of 15 amino acids. Germline CDR1 MGHRA, CDR2 YSYEKL. The CDR3 DNA follows: TGCGCCAGCAGCCATCAGGAGCGCTCCTACAATGAGCAGTACTTC. Protein product: CASSHQERSYNEQYF.

The chain uses TRBV2 and TRBJ2-5; D call uncertain. Trimming took off 1 base at V and 9 bases at J, with 15 bases between the two ends. CDR3 length: 14 amino acids. CDR1 SNHLY and CDR2 FYNNEI come from the germline V gene. CDR3 sequence: CASSEDRAKLAQYF. CDR3 DNA: TGTGCCAGCAGTGAAGACCGGGCCAAGCTGGCCCAGTACTTC.

This clonotype came up a few times. V usage is TRBV24-1 and J usage is TRBJ2-1; perhaps D is TRBD1 or TRBD2 (6 bases each). Trimming pared 7 bases from V and 7 bases from J, leaving 13 bases between. The CDR3 extends over 13 amino acids. Germline V gene sequence: CDR1 KGHDR, CDR2 SFDVKD. CDR3 in DNA: TGTGCCACCAGGAAAGGGGGGAGGAATGAGCAGTTCTTC. Its protein is CATRKGGRNEQFF.

This clonotype occurred a few times. V usage is TRBV24-1 and J usage is TRBJ2-1, with D unresolved. CDR3 length: 14 amino acids. The germline gives CDR1 KGHDR, CDR2 SFDVKD. Trimming left V 9 bases short and J 7 bases short, with 18 bases between. The CDR3 bases are TGTGCCACCGCGAATGCATTTACAACTAATGAGCAGTTCTTC. Residues: CATANAFTTNEQFF.

This chain links TRBV18 with TRBJ2-5, with D possibly being TRBD2 (5 bases). V gave up 2 bases and J gave up 2 bases, with 15 bases separating them. This CDR3 comprises 16 residues. The germline gives CDR1 KGHSH, CDR2 LQKENI. The CDR3 region is CASSPLMWGEQETQYF. The DNA of the CDR3 is TGTGCCAGCTCACCATTAATGTGGGGAGAACAAGAGACCCAGTACTTC.

This clonotype was counted only a few times. The junction shows a germline mismatch at one end, possibly a read error. The V and J genes are TRBV20-1 and TRBJ1-2; 7 nucleotides match TRBD1. Germline V gene data show CDR1 as DFQATT and CDR2 as SNEGSKA (reference sequence). This CDR3 contains 15 residues. The chain's CDR3 is CSTRQQGQINYGYTF. CDR3 in DNA: TGCAGTACTAGACAGCAGGGACAGATTAACTATGGCTACACCTTC.

The J gene is TRBJ1-1, the V gene TRBV20-1, with unresolved D. V gave up 6 bases and J gave up 0 bases, with 14 bases separating them. This CDR3 region has 14 residues. CDR1 DFQATT and CDR2 SNEGSKA come from the germline V gene (reference sequence). The CDR3, as DNA: TGCAGTGCAAAGCCCCTATCCATGAACACTGAAGCTTTCTTT. This translates into CSAKPLSMNTEAFF.

The chain links TRBV12-3 or TRBV12-4 to TRBJ1-5; 9 positions match TRBD1. The V and J ends lost 5 bases and 4 bases, in that order; junction bases with no gene match: 9. The CDR3 is made up of 16 amino acids. CDR3 in DNA: TGTGCCAGCAGTCTGAGGACAGGGGTCAATAATCAGCCCCAGCATTTT. Translation: CASSLRTGVNNQPQHF.

There are many counts of this clonotype. V and J are TRBV7-2 and TRBJ2-5; 7 nucleotides align to TRBD2. Germline lookup yields CDR1 SGHTA and CDR2 FQGNSA. The CDR3 has 15 residues. The ends lost 1 base at V and 5 bases at J; junction bases unmatched: 7. The CDR3 region has the DNA TGTGCCAGCAGCTTAGGGACTAGGACTTGGGAGACCCAGTACTTC. Its translation: CASSLGTRTWETQYF.

In this sample, this clonotype turned up a few times. The chain is built from TRBV7-9 and TRBJ1-2, with 9 bases lining up with TRBD1. The CDR3 has 16 amino acids. Trimming took 4 bases from V and 7 from J; bases not matched to a gene: 13. Germline values: CDR1 SEHNR, CDR2 FQNEAQ (reference sequence). The CDR3 DNA is TGTGCCAGCAGCTCCGGGCAGAACAGGGGGCTGGGTGGCTACACCTTC. Protein sequence: CASSSGQNRGLGGYTF.